Included here is one TCR beta chain sequence, with context. Its antigen is not identified. This sample was taken from a study of long-term antiretroviral therapy in people with HIV. Cryopreserved PBMC numbered roughly 0.9-11 million per sample before DNA extraction. CDR1 is SEHNR and CDR2 is FQNEAQ in the germline V gene (reference sequence). The CDR3 contains 19 residues. The junction had 19 bases not matched to a gene; V was cut back by 5 bases and J by 3 bases. Study results and caveats: Blood sampling spanned 2004 to 2017, possibly under older ART regimens.

The assay used was immunoSEQ (version v3.0), run at survey level. Sequenced by immunoSEQ multiplex PCR; TCRdb stores in-frame clones only, minus some. Of 25,000 to 35,000 clones in the sample, 70% to 90% were seen once. The sample in question was unsorted PBMCs, obtained 0.8 years after starting antiretroviral therapy. The chain links TRBV7-9 to TRBJ2-3, with 8 bases identical to TRBD2. This clonotype was sampled from a woman in her twenties or thirties with HIV. The CDR3 DNA follows: TGTGCCAGCAGCCCAATGTTGTTAGCGGGGATTATTGGGACAGATACGCAGTATTTT. This sequence encodes CASSPMLLAGIIGTDTQYF.